This entry lists 24 T cell receptor beta chains sequenced from one sample in a study of OX40 agonist ivuxolimab in advanced cancers. Clones were sequenced by immunoSEQ multiplex PCR, and TCRdb holds only the in-frame ones, with some missing. Of 50,000 to 70,000 clones listed, approximately 85% are singletons. The sample consisted of CD4+ or CD8+ T cells sorted from blood, taken in a trial of the OX40 agonist ivuxolimab. The receptor set was obtained from an adult with an advanced solid tumor such as melanoma, head and neck, liver or kidney cancer.

This clone appeared a few times. The CDR3 bases are TGTGCCAGCAGCTCTCAACGGACTAGCGGGAGGAAGGAGACCCAGTACTTC. Residues: CASSSQRTSGRKETQYF. V is TRBV7-2 and J is TRBJ2-5, with 14 bases matching TRBD2. Germline V gene data show CDR1 as SGHTA and CDR2 as FQGNSA. Losses at the gene ends were 4 bases for V and 5 bases for J; bases not matched to a gene: 9. This CDR3 is built from 17 residues.

The V call is TRBV6-1, the J call TRBJ1-1; tentatively, D is TRBD1 (5 bases). The CDR3 covers 14 residues. Germline V gene data show CDR1 as MNHNS and CDR2 as SASEGT. V lost 4 bases to trimming and J lost 0 bases, with 9 bases between them. The CDR3 sequence: CASSATGLNTEAFF. In DNA form, the CDR3 reads TGTGCCAGCAGTGCAACAGGCTTGAACACTGAAGCTTTCTTT.

The J gene is TRBJ1-2, the V gene TRBV6-5; no clear D. V dropped 4 bases and J dropped 7 bases, with 10 bases sitting between them. Germline V gene sequence: CDR1 MNHEY, CDR2 SVGAGI. The CDR3 covers 12 residues. The CDR3 coding sequence is TGTGCCAGCAGTTCCAAAAATGGTGGCTACACCTTC. The encoded protein is CASSSKNGGYTF.

CDR3: CASSEDFTDTQYF. In DNA, the CDR3 is TGTGCCAGCAGTGAAGATTTCACAGATACGCAGTATTTT. The chain uses TRBV2 and TRBJ2-3; D remains ambiguous. Trimming took 1 base from V and 2 from J, leaving 4 bases between them. This CDR3 has 13 residues. The V gene's germline CDR1 is SNHLY and CDR2 FYNNEI.

The J gene is TRBJ2-4, the V gene TRBV19; TRBD1 matches at 7 bases. The length of the CDR3 is 19 residues. V was pared by 1 base and J by 1 base, with 13 bases of the junction left unmatched. Germline CDR1 is LNHDA and CDR2 is SQIVND (reference sequence). The CDR3, as DNA: TGTGCCAGTAGTATAGCAACCCGAGAAACAGGGGTGGCCAAAAACATTCAGTACTTC. Encoded protein: CASSIATRETGVAKNIQYF.

The chain carries TRBV5-1 and TRBJ2-2, with 7 bases aligning to TRBD2. V trimming: 1 base; J trimming: 6 bases; junction bases outside the gene matches: 9. Per germline, CDR1 SGHRS and CDR2 YFSETQ. The CDR3 is 16 amino acids. The CDR3 DNA sequence: TGCGCCAGCAGCTTGATGCCTAGCGGAGGCGCCGGGGAGCTGTTTTTT. As protein: CASSLMPSGGAGELFF.

This clone was detected a few times. CDR3 nucleotides: TGTGCCAGCAGTCTCCGGAGCGGGTGGGCAGATACGCAGTATTTT. This encodes CASSLRSGWADTQYF. The chain combines TRBV27 with TRBJ2-3; tentative D call: TRBD2 (6 bases). The germline V gene has CDR1 MNHEY and CDR2 SMNVEV (reference sequence). V lost 5 bases, J lost 4 bases, and 16 bases lay in between. The CDR3 extends over 15 amino acids.

This clone is a singleton in its sample. This chain joins TRBV30 and TRBJ2-5, with D hard to call. Germline V gene sequence: CDR1 GTSNPN, CDR2 SVGIG (reference sequence). CDR3 size: 12 residues. Trimming removed 0 bases from V and 5 bases from J, with 7 bases in between. The CDR3 loop reads CAWSVLGETQYF. The CDR3 DNA follows: TGTGCCTGGAGTGTACTCGGGGAGACCCAGTACTTC.

The chain has TRBV19 and TRBJ1-2; no clear D gene. CDR1 is LNHDA and CDR2 is SQIVND in the germline V gene (reference sequence). The CDR3 consists of 11 residues. V gave up 9 bases and J gave up 6 bases, with 11 bases separating them. The CDR3 DNA follows: TGTGCCAGCTCGAACATGGATGGCTACACCTTC. It is translated as CASSNMDGYTF. The full variable domain, with the rest looked up from reference TRBV19 and TRBJ1-2, is DGGITQSPKYLFRKEGQNVTLSCEQNLNHDAMYWYRQDPGQGLRLIYYSQIVNDFQKGDIAEGYSVSREKKESFPLTVTSAQKNPTAFYLCASSNMDGYTFGSGTRLTVV.

At least ten counts were recorded for this clone. This chain connects TRBV5-4 to TRBJ1-1; 10 positions agree with TRBD1. CDR3 length: 14 amino acids. Germline V CDR1 and CDR2: SGHNT, YYREEE (reference sequence). After removal of 4 bases from V and 5 bases from J, the junction contained 5 bases not matched to a gene. In DNA form, the CDR3 reads TGTGCCAGCAGCGACAGGGGGCGAGGTACTGAAGCTTTCTTT. Its protein is CASSDRGRGTEAFF.

The CDR3 nucleotides are TGTGCCAGCAGTGGACGTTATAGCAATCAGCCCCAGCATTTT. This translates into CASSGRYSNQPQHF. This chain connects TRBV5-6 to TRBJ1-5; D call uncertain. V gave up 5 bases and J gave up 0 bases, with 9 bases separating them. Germline CDR1 reads SGHDT; CDR2 reads YYEEEE. The CDR3 runs to 14 residues.

The chain has TRBV9 and TRBJ1-1; possible D gene TRBD1, 5 bases. Germline V gene data show CDR1 as SGDLS and CDR2 as YYNGEE. The CDR3 length is 16 residues. Trimming shortened V by 4 bases and J by 1 base, and 17 bases separated the two germline ends. The CDR3 sequence is CASSPPGRLGNTEAFF. The DNA of the CDR3 is TGTGCCAGCAGCCCTCCGGGACGCTTGGGGAACACTGAAGCTTTCTTT.

The chain links TRBV7-6 to TRBJ2-1; 7 bases match TRBD1. Germline trimming cut 5 bases from V and 4 bases from J; bases unmatched to any gene: 5. From germline, CDR1 is SGHVS and CDR2 FNYEAQ. The CDR3 contains 14 residues. Here the CDR3 reads CASSLGGEYNEQFF. The CDR3 DNA is TGTGCCAGCAGCCTAGGGGGCGAGTACAATGAGCAGTTCTTC.

Only one count was recorded for this clone. V gene TRBV7-2 combines with J gene TRBJ2-5, with TRBD1 matching 9 bases. In germline, CDR1 is SGHTA, CDR2 FQGNSA. V was clipped by 0 bases and J by 5 bases; unmatched bases: 7. This CDR3 has 16 residues. The CDR3 DNA is TGTGCCAGCAGCTTAGCGGACAGGGGCGTGGATGAGACCCAGTACTTC. As protein: CASSLADRGVDETQYF.

This clone was recorded a few times. The rearrangement links TRBV7-9 to TRBJ1-2; no firm D call. CDR3 size: 13 residues. The V gene lost 6 bases and the J gene lost 6 bases, with 14 bases spanning the gap. Germline V lookup: CDR1 SEHNR, CDR2 FQNEAQ (reference sequence). Here the CDR3 reads CASSPEDGDGYTF. The DNA for the CDR3 is TGTGCCAGCAGTCCCGAGGATGGGGATGGCTACACCTTC.

V is TRBV7-2 and J is TRBJ2-7; 10 bases line up with TRBD1. The CDR3 has 15 amino acids. J lost 5 bases, V lost 2 bases, and 6 bases had no gene match. Germline CDR1 is SGHTA and CDR2 is FQGNSA. CDR3 DNA sequence: TGTGCCAGCAGCTTAAATCGGGACAGGGGTAACGAGCAGTACTTC. Translated, it gives CASSLNRDRGNEQYF.

The chain has TRBV18 and TRBJ2-5; 7 bases line up with TRBD1. Looked up from germline, CDR1 is KGHSH and CDR2 is LQKENI. Trimming took 2 bases from V and 1 from J; bases not matched to a gene: 7. The CDR3 length is 16 residues. CDR3 sequence (DNA): TGTGCCAGCTCACCAGGTTCAGGGGGTGGCCAAGAGACCCAGTACTTC. This sequence encodes CASSPGSGGGQETQYF.

The rearrangement joins TRBV7-8 to TRBJ2-7; 8 bases map to TRBD1. The V gene end was trimmed by 1 base and the J gene end by 3 bases; junction bases not matched to a gene: 14. The germline V gene has CDR1 SGHVS and CDR2 FQNEAQ. The CDR3 spans 18 residues. The CDR3 is CASSLVSQGAAQSYEQYF. The CDR3 DNA sequence: TGTGCCAGCAGCTTAGTGTCCCAGGGGGCCGCCCAAAGCTACGAGCAGTACTTC.

The chain uses TRBV28 and TRBJ2-7; 13 bases fit TRBD2. The germline gives CDR1 MDHEN, CDR2 SYDVKM. Trimming removed 5 bases from V and 7 bases from J; junction bases left unmatched: 17. The CDR3 loop spans 18 amino acids. Here the CDR3 DNA reads TGTGCCAGCAGTGGAGCCGACATCGGACTAGCGGGAGTTGGGGAGCAGTACTTC. Translation gives CASSGADIGLAGVGEQYF.

The chain uses TRBV28 and TRBJ2-2; perhaps TRBD2 as D (6 bases). CDR1 is MDHEN, CDR2 SYDVKM, per germline. Trimming took 7 bases from V and 5 from J, leaving 14 bases between them. The CDR3 loop spans 14 amino acids. As DNA, the CDR3 is TGTGCCAGCATCCAAGGCGGGGATACCGGGGAGCTGTTTTTT. It yields the protein CASIQGGDTGELFF.

The rearrangement uses TRBV5-1 and TRBJ1-6; unclear D gene. Trimming pared 1 base from V and 8 bases from J, leaving 13 bases between. The CDR3 is made up of 15 amino acids. CDR1 is SGHRS, CDR2 YFSETQ, per germline. CDR3 bases: TGCGCCAGCAGCTTGCGCAGCGGTTCGGATTCACCCCTCCACTTT. Its translation is CASSLRSGSDSPLHF.

The V call is TRBV18, the J call TRBJ1-3; D possibly corresponds to TRBD1 (6 bases). From germline, CDR1 is KGHSH and CDR2 LQKENI. V was cut by 6 bases and J by 4 bases, with 16 bases left in between. The CDR3 extends over 15 amino acids. The chain's CDR3 is CASSPGQLFGNTIYF. CDR3 coding DNA: TGTGCCAGCTCCCCGGGACAACTGTTCGGAAACACCATATATTTT.

This sequence joins TRBV7-2 and TRBJ2-3, with 7 positions matching TRBD1. Germline V gene lookup returns CDR1 SGHTA and CDR2 FQGNSA. Germline trimming cut 7 bases from V and 1 base from J; bases unmatched to any gene: 5. The CDR3 covers 14 residues. CDR3 DNA: TGTGCCAGCATCACCCAGGGGGGCACAGATACGCAGTATTTT. This codes for CASITQGGTDTQYF.

The V gene is TRBV23-1, the J gene TRBJ2-7; no clear D gene. TRBV23-1 is sorted into the ORF group, with uncertain function. The CDR3 covers 15 residues. Trimming shortened V by 1 base and J by 3 bases, and 13 bases separated the two germline ends. CDR3: CASSQCVRPYYEQYF. CDR3 nucleotide sequence: TGCGCCAGCAGTCAATGTGTCAGACCATACTACGAGCAGTACTTC.